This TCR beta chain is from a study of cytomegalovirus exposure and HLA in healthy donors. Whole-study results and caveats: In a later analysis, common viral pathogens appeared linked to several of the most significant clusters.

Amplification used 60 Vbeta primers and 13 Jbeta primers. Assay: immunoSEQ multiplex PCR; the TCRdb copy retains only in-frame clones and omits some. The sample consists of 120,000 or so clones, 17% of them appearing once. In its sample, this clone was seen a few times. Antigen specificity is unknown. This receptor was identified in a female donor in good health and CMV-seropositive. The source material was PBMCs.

The CDR3 protein is CASGPGTPSNQPQHF. Written as DNA, the CDR3 is TGTGCCAGCGGGCCCGGGACACCTAGCAATCAGCCCCAGCATTTT. The gene calls are TRBV7-9 and TRBJ1-5, with D tentatively TRBD1 (6 bases). This CDR3 spans 15 amino acids. The germline gives CDR1 SEHNR, CDR2 FQNEAQ (reference sequence). Trimming left V 8 bases short and J 0 bases short, with 14 bases between.